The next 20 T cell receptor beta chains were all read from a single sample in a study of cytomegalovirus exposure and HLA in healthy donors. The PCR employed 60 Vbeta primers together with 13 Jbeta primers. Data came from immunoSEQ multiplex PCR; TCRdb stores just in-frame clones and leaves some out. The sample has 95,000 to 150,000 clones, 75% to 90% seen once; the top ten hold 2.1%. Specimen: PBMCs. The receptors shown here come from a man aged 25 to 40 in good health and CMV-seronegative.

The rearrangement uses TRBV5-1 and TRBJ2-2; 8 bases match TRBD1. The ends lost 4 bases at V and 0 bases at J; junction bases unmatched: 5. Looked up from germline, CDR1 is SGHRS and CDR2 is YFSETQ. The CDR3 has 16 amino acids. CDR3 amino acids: CASSLRQGTNTGELFF. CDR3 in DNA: TGCGCCAGCAGCCTCCGACAGGGGACGAACACCGGGGAGCTGTTTTTT.

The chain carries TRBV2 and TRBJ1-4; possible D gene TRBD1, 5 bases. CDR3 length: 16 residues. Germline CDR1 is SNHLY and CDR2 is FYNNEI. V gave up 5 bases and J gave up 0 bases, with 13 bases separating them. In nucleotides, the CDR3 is TGTGCCAGCAGTCGGGGGGGGGTTGCAACTAATGAAAAACTGTTTTTT. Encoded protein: CASSRGGVATNEKLFF.

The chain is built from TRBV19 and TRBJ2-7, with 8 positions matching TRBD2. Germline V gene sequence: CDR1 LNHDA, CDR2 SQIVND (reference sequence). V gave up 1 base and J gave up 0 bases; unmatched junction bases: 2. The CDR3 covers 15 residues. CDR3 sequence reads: CASSIGLASSYEQYF. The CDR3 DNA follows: TGTGCCAGTAGTATAGGACTAGCGTCCTCCTACGAGCAGTACTTC.

CDR3 sequence: CASSPTSGSLGEQYF. DNA of the CDR3: TGTGCCAGTAGCCCTACTAGCGGATCCCTAGGCGAGCAGTACTTC. The rearrangement joins TRBV19 to TRBJ2-5; TRBD2 matches 8 bases. The end of the DNA aligns better with TRBJ2-7, so the J call may be wrong. In germline, CDR1 is LNHDA, CDR2 SQIVND (reference sequence). This CDR3 contains 15 residues.

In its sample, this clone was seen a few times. The CDR3 coding sequence is TGTGCCAGTAGCACCCTAGCGAGCTCCTACAATGAGCAGTTCTTC. This encodes CASSTLASSYNEQFF. The rearrangement links TRBV19 to TRBJ2-1; a weak D match, TRBD2 (6 bases). Per germline, CDR1 LNHDA and CDR2 SQIVND (reference sequence). Trimming took 6 bases from V and 0 from J, leaving 12 bases between them. CDR3 length: 15 amino acids.

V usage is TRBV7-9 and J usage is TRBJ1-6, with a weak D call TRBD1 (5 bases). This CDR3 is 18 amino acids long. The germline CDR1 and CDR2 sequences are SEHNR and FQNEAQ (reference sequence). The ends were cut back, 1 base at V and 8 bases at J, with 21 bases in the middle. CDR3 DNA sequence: TGTGCCAGCAGCTTAGTAGGGGTTTCGGGCGGGACTGATTCACCCCTCCACTTT. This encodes CASSLVGVSGGTDSPLHF.

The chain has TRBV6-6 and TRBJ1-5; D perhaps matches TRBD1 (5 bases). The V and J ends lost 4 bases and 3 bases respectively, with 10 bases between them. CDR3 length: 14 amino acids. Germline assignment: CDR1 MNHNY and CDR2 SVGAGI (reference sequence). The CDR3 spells CASSFVDTNQPQHF. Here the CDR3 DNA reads TGTGCCAGCAGTTTCGTGGACACCAATCAGCCCCAGCATTTT.

CDR3 in amino acids: CASSQELDIGGYTF. CDR3 nucleotide sequence: TGCGCCAGCAGCCAAGAGCTGGACATCGGAGGCTACACCTTC. The J gene is TRBJ1-2, the V gene TRBV4-3; D is possibly TRBD1 (5 bases). The CDR3 consists of 14 residues. The V gene's germline CDR1 is LGHNA and CDR2 YSLEER. V lost 0 bases to trimming and J lost 8 bases, with 13 bases between them.

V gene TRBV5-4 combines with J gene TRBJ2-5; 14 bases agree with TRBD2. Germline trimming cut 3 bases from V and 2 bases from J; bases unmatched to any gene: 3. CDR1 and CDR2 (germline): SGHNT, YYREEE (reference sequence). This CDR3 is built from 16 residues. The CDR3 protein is CASSSGTSGGQETQYF. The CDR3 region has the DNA TGTGCCAGCAGCTCGGGGACTAGCGGGGGACAAGAGACCCAGTACTTC. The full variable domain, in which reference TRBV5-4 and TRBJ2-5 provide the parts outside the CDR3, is ETGVTQSPTHLIKTRGQQVTLRCSSQSGHNTVSWYQQALGQGPQFIFQYYREEENGRGNFPPRFSGLQFPNYSSELNVNALELDDSALYLCASSSGTSGGQETQYFGPGTRLLVL.

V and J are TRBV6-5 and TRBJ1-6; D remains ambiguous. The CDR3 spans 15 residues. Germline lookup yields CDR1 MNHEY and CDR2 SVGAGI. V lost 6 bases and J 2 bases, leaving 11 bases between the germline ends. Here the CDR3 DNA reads TGTGCCAGCAGATCCGATGACACCTATAATTCACCCCTCCACTTT. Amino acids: CASRSDDTYNSPLHF.

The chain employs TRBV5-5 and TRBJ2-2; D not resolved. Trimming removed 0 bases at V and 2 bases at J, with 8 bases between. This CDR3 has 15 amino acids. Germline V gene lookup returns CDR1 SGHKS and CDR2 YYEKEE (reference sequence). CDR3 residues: CASSLASTNTGELFF. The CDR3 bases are TGTGCCAGCAGCTTGGCCTCGACAAACACCGGGGAGCTGTTTTTT.

This CDR3 reads CASTEDRESNEQFF. The CDR3 DNA sequence: TGTGCCAGCACCGAGGACAGGGAAAGCAATGAGCAGTTCTTC. The rearrangement joins TRBV6-4 to TRBJ2-1; 8 bases agree with TRBD1. In germline, CDR1 is MRHNA, CDR2 SNTAGT. The CDR3 runs 14 residues. Losses at the gene ends were 7 bases for V and 6 bases for J; bases not matched to a gene: 8.

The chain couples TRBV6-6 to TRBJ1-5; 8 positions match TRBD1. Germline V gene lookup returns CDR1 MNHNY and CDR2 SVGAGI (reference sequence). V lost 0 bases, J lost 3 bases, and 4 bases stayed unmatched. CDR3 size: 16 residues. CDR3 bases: TGTGCCAGCAGTTACTCAGGGACAGGCTTCAATCAGCCCCAGCATTTT. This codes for CASSYSGTGFNQPQHF.

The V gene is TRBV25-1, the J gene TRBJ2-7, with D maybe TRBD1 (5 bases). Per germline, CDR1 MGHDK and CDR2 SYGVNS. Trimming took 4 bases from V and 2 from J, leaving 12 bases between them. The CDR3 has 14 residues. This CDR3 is CASSGGHGAYEQYF. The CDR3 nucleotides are TGTGCCAGCAGTGGAGGACATGGTGCCTACGAGCAGTACTTC.

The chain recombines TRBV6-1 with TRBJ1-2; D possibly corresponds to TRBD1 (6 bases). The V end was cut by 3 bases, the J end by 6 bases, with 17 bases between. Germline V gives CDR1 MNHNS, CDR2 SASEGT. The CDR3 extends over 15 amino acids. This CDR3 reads CASSDPARGAHGYTF. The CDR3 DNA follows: TGTGCCAGCAGTGACCCCGCCCGGGGGGCGCATGGCTACACCTTC.

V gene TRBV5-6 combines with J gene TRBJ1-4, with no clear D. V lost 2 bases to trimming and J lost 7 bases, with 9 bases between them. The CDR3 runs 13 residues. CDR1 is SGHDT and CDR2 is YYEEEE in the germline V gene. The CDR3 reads CASSFRSSEKLFF. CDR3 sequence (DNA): TGTGCCAGCAGCTTTAGGTCTAGTGAAAAACTGTTTTTT.

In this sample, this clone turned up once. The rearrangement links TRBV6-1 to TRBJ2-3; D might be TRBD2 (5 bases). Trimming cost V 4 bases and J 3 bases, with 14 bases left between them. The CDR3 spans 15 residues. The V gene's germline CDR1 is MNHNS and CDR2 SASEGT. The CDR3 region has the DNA TGTGCCAGCAGTGCTGCATGGGGAGTGACAGATACGCAGTATTTT. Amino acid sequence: CASSAAWGVTDTQYF.

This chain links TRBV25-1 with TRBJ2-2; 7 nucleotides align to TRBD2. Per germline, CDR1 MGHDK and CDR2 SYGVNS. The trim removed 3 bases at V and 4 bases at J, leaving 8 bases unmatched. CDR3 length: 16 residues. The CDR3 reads CASSEEGRGLTGELFF. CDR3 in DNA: TGTGCCAGCAGTGAGGAAGGGAGGGGCCTCACCGGGGAGCTGTTTTTT.

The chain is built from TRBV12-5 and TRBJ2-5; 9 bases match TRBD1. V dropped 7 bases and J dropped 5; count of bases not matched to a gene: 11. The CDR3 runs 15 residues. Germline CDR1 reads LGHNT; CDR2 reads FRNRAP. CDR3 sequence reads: CASAYPGQGDETQYF. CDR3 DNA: TGTGCTAGTGCCTACCCGGGACAGGGCGACGAGACCCAGTACTTC.

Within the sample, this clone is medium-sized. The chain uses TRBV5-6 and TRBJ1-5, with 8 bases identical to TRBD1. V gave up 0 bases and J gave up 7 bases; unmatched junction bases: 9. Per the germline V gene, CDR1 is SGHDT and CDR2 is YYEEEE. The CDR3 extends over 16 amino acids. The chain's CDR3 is CASSLVADRGGQPQHF. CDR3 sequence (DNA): TGTGCCAGCAGCTTGGTTGCTGACAGGGGAGGGCAGCCCCAGCATTTT.